Below, one TCR beta chain is given with its context. The antigen this receptor binds is unknown. Base qualities are not at hand, and no much larger clone is one base apart. The sample is drawn from a study of T cell responses to AZD1222 COVID-19 vaccine (dated by TCRdb to about 2021). Regarding the research as a whole: AZD1222 recipients given second doses at about 4 weeks or at about 12 weeks were pooled, since spike-specific TCR depth and breadth were not found to differ between the two schedules. A total of 240 or so trial participants underwent TCR sequencing, of whom 200 to 220 had received two doses of AZD1222 and some 25 had received two doses of the MenACWY control vaccine. Trial participants were enrolled by age into 18-55, 56-69 and 70-plus year subgroups, with roughly 160, 29 and 62 TCR-sequenced participants respectively. The study at large found these results: CD4 TCRs associated with the vaccine covered the entire spike protein, and the dominant responses were in regions 160-218 and 743-854. A significant rise in spike-specific TCR breadth and depth was observed after two AZD1222 doses relative to day 0 and relative to MenACWY recipients. Conclusions about previously exposed vaccinees were limited because only 5 or 6 AZD1222 recipients were SARS-CoV-2 seropositive at baseline. The 56-69-year group was small, and its depth increase did not reach significance, likely because of low power. Reportedly, almost half of the unique spike-specific TCRs recognized epitopes lying outside the regions that are mutated in the B.1.351 and B.1.1.7 variants. Most participants were white British and females outnumbered males, and the authors suggested that clonal diversity may have been underestimated. Because no day 14 peak-response samples were available, repertoires were characterized only after the peak T cell response.

The CDR3 regions of human TCRbeta chains were analyzed by immunosequencing. The published analysis was carried out like this. TCRs in the repertoires were compared against a reference library of SARS-CoV-2-specific TCRs that had been generated with the MIRA antigen-specificity platform. Breadth was defined as the fraction of unique TCRs that were SARS-CoV-2-associated, and depth was defined as the fraction of total T cells that were SARS-CoV-2-associated. Using the MIRA data, each spike-specific TCR was mapped to the spike region that the TCR reacts to and placed in a CD4 or CD8 class. Log10-transformed breadth and depth values were compared by one-way ANOVA with Sidak's multiple comparisons tests. The source is immuneACCESS, and TCRdb retained only in-frame sequences with V and J called. Part of the clones is not carried over; for the studies checked, unresolved V genes explain less than half of this, and the remainder is unexplained. V, J and clone size reflect that table, while D and trimming were determined from the DNA. The sample has some 97,000 clones on record, approximately 87% of them singletons. Around 3.2% of the sample lies in the top ten.

The time point tag for this specimen amounts to: baseline before first vaccination. Samples from vaccinated people were obtained from the UK trials COV001 and COV002, which included a single-blind randomized controlled phase 2/3 trial of AZD1222 (ChAdOx1 nCoV-19) in healthy adults. Trial participant PBMC samples were collected at day 0 and day 28 after the second dose for TCRbeta chain sequencing. The CDR3, cysteine through phenylalanine, is 14 amino acids long. Kept here is only the CDR3 DNA, which spans 42 bases and is read in frame from base 1. In the germline V gene, CDR1 corresponds to SGDLS and CDR2 to YYNGEE. V loses 0 bases, J loses 7 bases, and the germline ends lie 8 bases apart.

The sequence was collected from an adult in good health. Here the chain combines TRBV9 and TRBJ1-6, with a weak D call of TRBD1 (5 bases match). The source was peripheral blood, collected on day 0 of AZD1222 vaccination. The DNA sequence is as follows: TGTGCCAGCAGCGTAGACACAGGCAATTCACCCCTCCACTTT. Translated, this is CASSVDTGNSPLHF.